The present entry profiles one TCR beta chain with its context. Its cognate antigen is unknown. These data are taken from a study of cytomegalovirus exposure and HLA in healthy donors. PCR was performed using 60 Vbeta and 13 Jbeta primers. Measured with immunoSEQ multiplex PCR; TCRdb has only the in-frame clones, and not every one. Its table lists over 55,000 clones. Healthy bone marrow donors supplied every sample. General study findings and limits: V- and J-gene trimming of TCR beta was linked (in a later analysis) to a missense DCLRE1C variant. Sequencing depth across donors, presence/absence analyses assumed, was roughly uniform.

Looked up from germline, CDR1 is MNHEY and CDR2 is SVGAGI. Trimming removed 2 bases at V and 3 bases at J, with 5 bases between. This CDR3 contains 12 residues. The origin of this receptor is a male donor in good health and CMV-seronegative. The chain is built from TRBV6-5 and TRBJ2-7; the D is unclear. Sequenced sample: PBMCs. CDR3 DNA sequence: TGTGCCAGCAGTTACCTGCGCTACGAGCAGTACTTC. It specifies CASSYLRYEQYF.